The 10 T cell receptor beta chains presented below share a single source sample, sequenced in a study of shared clonotypes between healthy human individuals. Measured with immunoSEQ multiplex PCR; TCRdb has only the in-frame clones, and not every one. The sample consists of 330,000 or so clones, about 73% of them appearing once. The sample was memory CD4+ T cells sorted from blood. Sample subset: CD45RA-negative fraction. These receptors all come from a man aged 30 to 39 in good health.

J is TRBJ2-1 and V is TRBV2; 11 positions agree with TRBD2. CDR1 is SNHLY and CDR2 is FYNNEI in the germline V gene. The V gene end was trimmed by 8 bases and the J gene end by 7 bases; junction bases not matched to a gene: 7. This CDR3 is built from 14 residues. DNA for the CDR3: TGTGCCAGCCGGACTAGCGGGTTTGAAAATGAGCAGTTCTTC. It yields the protein CASRTSGFENEQFF.

The chain carries TRBV5-5 and TRBJ2-7; 10 bases fit TRBD1. This CDR3 region has 18 residues. Germline V gene sequence: CDR1 SGHKS, CDR2 YYEKEE (reference sequence). Trimming took 4 bases from V and 5 from J; bases not matched to a gene: 18. The CDR3 region is CASSDEYQTGTGVDEQYF. CDR3 nucleotide sequence: TGTGCCAGCAGCGACGAGTACCAAACCGGGACAGGGGTGGACGAGCAGTACTTC.

The CDR3 DNA reads TGCGCCAGCGGGAACGGCTACGAGCAGTACTTC. Its protein product is CASGNGYEQYF. The V call is TRBV10-1, the J call TRBJ2-7; D ambiguous. Germline V CDR1 and CDR2: WNHNN, SYGVQD (reference sequence). The CDR3 extends over 11 amino acids. Trimming removed 8 bases at V and 3 bases at J, with 8 bases between.

This clone was counted a few times. J is TRBJ1-1 and V is TRBV6-1; D gene uncertain. This CDR3 is 11 amino acids long. The V end lost 3 bases, the J end lost 11 bases, and 10 bases lay between the germline ends. Germline CDR1 is MNHNS and CDR2 is SASEGT. The CDR3 here is CASSDNYLAFF. The CDR3 region has the DNA TGTGCCAGCAGTGATAATTATTTGGCTTTCTTT.

V is TRBV6-6 and J is TRBJ2-7; D is perhaps TRBD2 (6 bases). CDR3 length: 14 amino acids. Germline CDR1 is MNHNY and CDR2 is SVGAGI (reference sequence). V lost 6 bases to trimming and J lost 6 bases, with 18 bases between them. CDR3 amino acids: CASSPEGAGSEQYF. The CDR3 nucleotides read TGTGCCAGCAGCCCAGAGGGTGCGGGAAGCGAGCAGTACTTC.

V usage is TRBV9 and J usage is TRBJ2-5; TRBD1 is a possible D gene (6 bases). Germline CDR1 reads SGDLS; CDR2 reads YYNGEE. Trimming removed 4 bases from V and 4 bases from J, with 32 bases in between. This CDR3 region has 20 residues. CDR3 in amino acids: CASSTGPRPGGTGRTETQYF. CDR3 DNA sequence: TGTGCCAGCAGCACGGGTCCTCGCCCTGGGGGTACAGGGCGGACAGAGACCCAGTACTTC.

The chain combines TRBV7-6 with TRBJ2-5, with D possibly called TRBD1 or TRBD2 (6 bases each). The last part of the DNA fits TRBJ2-7 better; the J call may be wrong. CDR1 is SGHVS and CDR2 is FNYEAQ in the germline V gene. The CDR3 is 13 amino acids. The CDR3 region is CASSSGAGYEQYF. CDR3 coding DNA: TGTGCCAGCAGCTCGGGGGCAGGGTACGAGCAGTACTTC.

The chain carries TRBV2 and TRBJ2-7; a weak D match, TRBD1 (5 bases). CDR1 is SNHLY and CDR2 is FYNNEI in the germline V gene. V was clipped by 4 bases and J by 0 bases, with 10 bases between them. The CDR3 consists of 14 residues. CDR3 bases: TGTGCCAGCAGTGTAGACAGCCTCTCCTACGAGCAGTACTTC. It codes for CASSVDSLSYEQYF.

This rearrangement joins TRBV13 to TRBJ2-7; TRBD1 aligns across 7 bases. V lost 5 bases and J lost 3; bases outside the gene matches: 7. The CDR3 covers 14 residues. Germline V gene lookup returns CDR1 PRHDT and CDR2 FYEKMQ (reference sequence). As DNA, the CDR3 is TGTGCCAGCAGCCGGAAACAGGGGAGCTACGAGCAGTACTTC. It specifies CASSRKQGSYEQYF. The variable domain in full, completed from reference TRBV13 and TRBJ2-7, reads AAGVIQSPRHLIKEKRETATLKCYPIPRHDTVYWYQQGPGQDPQFLISFYEKMQSDKGSIPDRFSAQQFSDYHSELNMSSLELGDSALYFCASSRKQGSYEQYFGPGTRLTVT.

This clone was counted many times. V and J are TRBV6-5 and TRBJ1-6; D is possibly TRBD1 (5 bases). This CDR3 is 13 amino acids long. Per the germline V gene, CDR1 is MNHEY and CDR2 is SVGAGI. V lost 10 bases and J 1 base, leaving 8 bases between the germline ends. DNA for the CDR3: TGTGCCACGAGGGGTTCCTATAATTCACCCCTCCACTTT. Amino acids: CATRGSYNSPLHF.